The rows below give T cell receptor beta chains drawn from one sample of a study of T cell repertoires in ileal Crohn's disease. Sequencing was performed with immunoSEQ multiplex PCR; in TCRdb, only in-frame clones are kept and a portion is missing. The sample comprises approximately 11,000 clones, 72% of which are singletons, and approximately 8% rests with the top ten. Sequencing used ileal tissue. These TCRs come from an adult with Crohn's disease. Both conserved end residues are part of each CDR3. D genes are given only for firm matches. Some rows mark clone size as missing; the rest say once, few, many or name a class of expanded clone.

abundance: -; j_gene: TRBJ1-2; v_gene: TRBV19; d_gene: -; CDR3aa: CASRSGTSNYGYTF; CDR3nt: TGTGCCAGTAGGAGCGGGACATCTAACTATGGCTACACCTTC
abundance: -; j_gene: TRBJ2-1; v_gene: TRBV4-3; d_gene: TRBD1; CDR3aa: CASSLVEGTGGNEQFF; CDR3nt: TGCGCCAGCAGCCTCGTAGAGGGGACAGGGGGAAATGAGCAGTTCTTC
abundance: few; j_gene: TRBJ1-2; v_gene: TRBV9; d_gene: -; CDR3aa: CASSGDPGGYGYTF; CDR3nt: TGTGCCAGCAGCGGCGACCCGGGTGGCTATGGCTACACCTTC
abundance: -; j_gene: TRBJ1-5; v_gene: TRBV28; d_gene: -; CDR3aa: CASSPVREVGNQPQHF; CDR3nt: TGTGCCAGCAGTCCCGTCCGGGAGGTCGGCAATCAGCCCCAGCATTTT
abundance: once; j_gene: TRBJ2-1; v_gene: TRBV5-4; d_gene: TRBD2; CDR3aa: CASSSRTSRINEQFF; CDR3nt: TGTGCCAGCAGCTCGAGGACTAGCCGTATCAATGAGCAGTTCTTC
abundance: -; j_gene: TRBJ2-1; v_gene: TRBV7-9; d_gene: TRBD2; CDR3aa: CASSMTSGRLNEQFF; CDR3nt: TGTGCCAGCAGCATGACTAGCGGGAGGTTAAATGAGCAGTTCTTC
abundance: -; j_gene: TRBJ1-2; v_gene: TRBV27; d_gene: -; CDR3aa: CASGLFRAGYGYTF; CDR3nt: TGTGCCAGCGGCCTTTTCAGGGCAGGGTATGGCTACACCTTC
abundance: -; j_gene: TRBJ2-7; v_gene: TRBV9; d_gene: TRBD2; CDR3aa: CASTGEGQDEQYF; CDR3nt: TGTGCCAGCACGGGGGAGGGCCAGGACGAGCAGTACTTC
abundance: -; j_gene: TRBJ1-2; v_gene: TRBV7-4; d_gene: TRBD1; CDR3aa: CASSCRDSKDGYTF; CDR3nt: TGTGCCAGCAGCTGCCGGGACAGCAAGGATGGCTACACCTTC
abundance: once; j_gene: TRBJ2-2; v_gene: TRBV29-1; d_gene: TRBD1; CDR3aa: CSVDRGHTGELFF; CDR3nt: TGCAGCGTAGACAGGGGGCACACCGGGGAGCTGTTTTTT
abundance: -; j_gene: TRBJ1-2; v_gene: TRBV28; d_gene: -; CDR3aa: CASSSDSYGYTF; CDR3nt: TGTGCCAGCAGTTCCGACTCCTATGGCTACACCTTC
abundance: -; j_gene: TRBJ2-1; v_gene: TRBV19; d_gene: -; CDR3aa: CASSIVSSGIDNEQFF; CDR3nt: TGTGCCAGTAGTATAGTTAGTAGCGGAATCGACAATGAGCAGTTCTTC
abundance: -; j_gene: TRBJ2-5; v_gene: TRBV15; d_gene: TRBD2; CDR3aa: CATSRDVAGKETQYF; CDR3nt: TGTGCCACCAGCAGAGATGTAGCGGGCAAAGAGACCCAGTACTTC
abundance: -; j_gene: TRBJ2-3; v_gene: TRBV4-3; d_gene: TRBD2; CDR3aa: CASSQDLAGGADTQYF; CDR3nt: TGCGCCAGCAGCCAAGATCTAGCGGGAGGCGCAGATACGCAGTATTTT
abundance: -; j_gene: TRBJ1-2; v_gene: TRBV6-5; d_gene: TRBD1; CDR3aa: CASSSAGTGYGYTF; CDR3nt: TGTGCCAGCAGTTCCGCCGGGACAGGGTATGGCTACACCTTC
abundance: -; j_gene: TRBJ2-7; v_gene: TRBV29-1; d_gene: TRBD2; CDR3aa: CSVGVSGSSYEQYF; CDR3nt: TGCAGCGTGGGGGTTAGCGGGAGCTCCTACGAGCAGTACTTC
abundance: -; j_gene: TRBJ2-1; v_gene: TRBV27; d_gene: -; CDR3aa: CASSFVLGGGMNNEQFF; CDR3nt: TGTGCCAGCAGTTTTGTCCTGGGGGGTGGGATGAACAATGAGCAGTTCTTC
abundance: -; j_gene: TRBJ1-6; v_gene: TRBV2; d_gene: -; CDR3aa: CASRKQGNNSPLHF; CDR3nt: TGTGCCAGCAGGAAGCAGGGGAATAATTCACCCCTCCACTTT
abundance: -; j_gene: TRBJ2-5; v_gene: TRBV28; d_gene: -; CDR3aa: CASTMVTQETQYF; CDR3nt: TGTGCCAGCACCATGGTCACTCAAGAGACCCAGTACTTC
abundance: -; j_gene: TRBJ2-7; v_gene: TRBV14; d_gene: -; CDR3aa: CASSQALTPGEQYF; CDR3nt: TGTGCCAGCAGCCAAGCCCTGACCCCGGGAGAGCAGTACTTC
abundance: -; j_gene: TRBJ2-7; v_gene: TRBV18; d_gene: -; CDR3aa: CASSRTFSGSSYEQYF; CDR3nt: TGTGCCAGCTCACGGACGTTTTCCGGGAGCTCCTACGAGCAGTACTTC
abundance: -; j_gene: TRBJ2-7; v_gene: TRBV5-6; d_gene: TRBD2; CDR3aa: CASSLVAGTAYEQYF; CDR3nt: TGTGCCAGCAGCTTGGTAGCGGGAACTGCTTACGAGCAGTACTTC
abundance: -; j_gene: TRBJ2-5; v_gene: TRBV15; d_gene: TRBD2; CDR3aa: CATSRELAGETQYF; CDR3nt: TGTGCCACCAGCAGAGAACTAGCGGGAGAGACCCAGTACTTC
abundance: -; j_gene: TRBJ1-1; v_gene: TRBV19; d_gene: -; CDR3aa: CASSISAQDTEAFF; CDR3nt: TGTGCCAGTAGTATAAGTGCCCAGGACACTGAAGCTTTCTTT
abundance: once; j_gene: TRBJ2-1; v_gene: TRBV30; d_gene: -; CDR3aa: CAWGSGMYNEQFF; CDR3nt: TGTGCCTGGGGGTCGGGGATGTACAATGAGCAGTTCTTC
abundance: -; j_gene: TRBJ1-2; v_gene: TRBV10-1; d_gene: -; CDR3aa: CASSVSGAPYGYTF; CDR3nt: TGCGCCAGCAGTGTATCAGGGGCGCCTTATGGCTACACCTTC
abundance: once; j_gene: TRBJ2-7; v_gene: TRBV18; d_gene: TRBD2; CDR3aa: CASSPLSAGNEQYF; CDR3nt: TGTGCCAGCTCTCCTCTTTCAGCGGGAAACGAGCAGTACTTC
abundance: -; j_gene: TRBJ2-1; v_gene: TRBV29-1; d_gene: TRBD2; CDR3aa: CSVPSGISSYNEQFF; CDR3nt: TGCAGCGTCCCTAGCGGGATAAGCTCCTACAATGAGCAGTTCTTC
abundance: -; j_gene: TRBJ2-3; v_gene: TRBV7-9; d_gene: -; CDR3aa: CASTLGRGTSTDTQYF; CDR3nt: TGTGCCAGCACCCTAGGTCGTGGAACTAGCACAGATACGCAGTATTTT
abundance: -; j_gene: TRBJ1-5; v_gene: TRBV28; d_gene: -; CDR3aa: CASSLSGVGDQPQHF; CDR3nt: TGTGCCAGCAGTTTAAGCGGGGTCGGGGATCAGCCCCAGCATTTT
abundance: -; j_gene: TRBJ2-7; v_gene: TRBV5-6; d_gene: TRBD1; CDR3aa: CASSSGTDIYEQYF; CDR3nt: TGTGCCAGCAGTTCCGGGACAGACATTTACGAGCAGTACTTC
abundance: few; j_gene: TRBJ1-1; v_gene: TRBV7-6; d_gene: -; CDR3aa: CASSLGGLEAFF; CDR3nt: TGTGCCAGCAGCTTGGGGGGTCTTGAAGCTTTCTTT